This T cell receptor (beta chain) stems from a study of blood T cells in healthy people across ages. Combining a sample-barcoded 5' primer with a J-beta primer mix, a second PCR ran for roughly 6 to 11 cycles. TCRdb called the 5' RACE reads again in MiXCR, with one record for every CDR3 protein. The sample has roughly 1.5 million distinct CDR3 sequences, less than 45% seen once. This CDR3 is 16 amino acids long. CDR1 and CDR2 from the germline V gene are MGHDK and SYGVNS. There were at least 6 micrograms of total RNA extracted from every sample. As for this clonotype: Its ends do not fully match the called genes, so a read error is possible.

The sequenced material came from blood. The sequence came from a woman under 30 in good health. The chain links TRBV25-1 to TRBJ1-1, with D perhaps matching TRBD1 (6 bases). CDR3 protein: CASSEWGGRSNSEAFF. DNA for the CDR3: TGTGCCAGCAGTGAATGGGGGGGCAGGTCTAACAGTGAAGCTTTCTTT.